This T cell receptor (beta chain) emerged from a study of CD8 T cells in ankylosing spondylitis. Study-level points and caveats: What seemed typical of ankylosing spondylitis blood was a TCR beta motif built from 7 or 8 highly homologous variants. The authors reported significant enrichment of disease-linked clones in matched ankylosing spondylitis synovial fluid.

TCRdb recomputed calls from the 5' RACE reads with MiXCR, one row per CDR3 protein. The table has around 150,000 distinct CDR3 sequences, 6% to 8% seen once. This clonotype showed up many times. Its antigen is unidentified. Germline CDR1 is SQVTM and CDR2 is ANQGSEA. Trimming cost V 0 bases and J 7 bases, with 12 bases left between them. This CDR3 is built from 13 residues. The specimen was blood, either unsorted or a sorted T cell fraction (not recorded which). This TCR was sampled from a female donor with ankylosing spondylitis or in good health (not recorded which). The V gene is TRBV29-1, the J gene TRBJ2-5; D ambiguous. CDR3 residues: CSVEERVRGTQYF. CDR3 sequence (DNA): TGCAGCGTTGAAGAACGGGTCAGAGGGACCCAGTACTTC.